The next 30 T cell receptor beta chains were all read from a single sample in a study of T-cell memory formation after mild COVID-19 (dated by TCRdb to the early 2020s). The method behind the library was 5' RACE. TCRdb names Illumina NovaSeq 6000 as the instrument used. The public reads were quality trimmed at Q25 with fastp and then assembled into clones with MiXCR by TCRdb, keeping productive beta chains. Each CDR3 protein appears once, grouped with its most common genes and DNA. For this sample the table gives more than 300,000 distinct CDR3 sequences, of which roughly 19% were detected only once. The ten largest make up approximately 22% of the sample. The specimen was PBMCs or a T cell subset sorted from them (not recorded which). The receptor set was obtained from a man between 18 and 35 years old who had mild COVID-19 (a few samples of this study predate the infection). The sample titles of this study are shuffled in the database, so cell type and time point are left out; the donor was told from shared clones.

A few counts support this clonotype. V gene TRBV5-5 combines with J gene TRBJ2-7, with D hard to call. CDR3 length: 15 residues. The V and J ends lost 0 bases and 0 bases respectively, with 10 bases between them. Germline V gene data show CDR1 as SGHKS and CDR2 as YYEKEE (reference sequence). CDR3 DNA: TGTGCCAGCAGCTTGGGACCAGATAGCTCCTACGAGCAGTACTTC. Amino acid sequence: CASSLGPDSSYEQYF. Together with reference TRBV5-5 and TRBJ2-7, the CDR3 gives the full variable domain: DAGVTQSPTHLIKTRGQQVTLRCSPISGHKSVSWYQQVLGQGPQFIFQYYEKEERGRGNFPDRFSARQFPNYSSELNVNALLLGDSALYLCASSLGPDSSYEQYFGPGTRLTVT.

The rearrangement links TRBV5-1 to TRBJ2-5; 8 nucleotides agree with TRBD1. This CDR3 spans 14 amino acids. CDR1 is SGHRS, CDR2 YFSETQ, per germline. With 7 bases clipped from V and 5 bases from J, the junction kept 10 bases outside the gene matches. CDR3 residues: CASGGQGVAETQYF. As DNA, the CDR3 is TGCGCCAGCGGTGGACAGGGTGTCGCGGAGACCCAGTACTTC.

This clonotype occurred many times. The chain recombines TRBV7-2 with TRBJ2-7; D not certain. Germline assignment: CDR1 SGHTA and CDR2 FQGNSA. CDR3 length: 16 amino acids. With 4 bases removed from V and 4 bases from J, the gap between germline ends came to 20 bases. The CDR3 DNA follows: TGTGCCAGCAGCTCAGGTCCTCGAACCGGGTTATACGAGCAGTACGTC. Translated, it gives CASSSGPRTGLYEQYV.

The V gene is TRBV18, the J gene TRBJ1-1; D unclear. Germline loops: CDR1 KGHSH, CDR2 LQKENI. Trimming stripped 5 bases from V and 3 bases from J, with 19 bases between. The CDR3 is made up of 16 amino acids. CDR3 bases: TGTGCCAGCTCATCCAGTTGGGGTACCTCCGACACTGAAGCTTTCTTT. This sequence encodes CASSSSWGTSDTEAFF.

This clonotype was seen a few times. V gene TRBV5-1 combines with J gene TRBJ2-7, with 9 bases fitting TRBD1. J gave up 7 bases and V 1 base, and 6 bases lay outside the gene matches. Germline assignment: CDR1 SGHRS and CDR2 YFSETQ. The CDR3 loop spans 14 amino acids. For the CDR3, the DNA is TGCGCCAGCAGCTTGACCGGGACAGGGCGGGAGCAGTACTTC. Protein product: CASSLTGTGREQYF.

The chain is built from TRBV6-2 or TRBV6-3 and TRBJ2-1, with 7 positions matching TRBD2. V shed 2 bases and J 7 bases; nucleotides not matched to a gene: 8. The CDR3 sequence is 15 residues long. Per germline, CDR1 MNHEY and CDR2 SVGEGT. The CDR3 coding sequence is TGTGCCAGCAGTTACCCCCGGGGAGGGGTGAATGAGCAGTTCTTC. Translation: CASSYPRGGVNEQFF.

A few counts support this clonotype. J is TRBJ2-1 and V is TRBV7-3; D gene uncertain. Germline CDR1 and CDR2: SGHTA and FQGTGA. CDR3 size: 14 residues. V was clipped by 3 bases and J by 8 bases, with 14 bases between them. As DNA, the CDR3 is TGTGCCAGCAGCTTTTTCCGGATGAGCGATGAGCAGTTCTTC. It translates to CASSFFRMSDEQFF. The whole variable domain, remainder taken from reference TRBV7-3 and TRBJ2-1, is GAGVSQTPSNKVTEKGKYVELRCDPISGHTALYWYRQSLGQGPEFLIYFQGTGAADDSGLPNDRFFAVRPEGSVSTLKIQRTERGDSAVYLCASSFFRMSDEQFFGPGTRLTVL.

This clonotype was counted a few times. CDR3 nucleotides: TGCAGTGCTCAACAGGGAACTGGGTCTGGAAACACCATATATTTT. It codes for CSAQQGTGSGNTIYF. V and J are TRBV20-1 and TRBJ1-3; D is possibly TRBD1 (6 bases). CDR1 and CDR2 from the germline V gene are DFQATT and SNEGSKA (reference sequence). The CDR3 consists of 15 residues. Trimming shortened V by 5 bases and J by 1 base, and 15 bases separated the two germline ends.

This clonotype was picked up a small number of times. This chain connects TRBV9 to TRBJ2-3; 7 nucleotides align to TRBD2. After removal of 7 bases from V and 0 bases from J, the junction contained 8 bases not matched to a gene. The CDR3 is made up of 15 amino acids. The germline V gene encodes CDR1 SGDLS and CDR2 YYNGEE. CDR3 sequence reads: CASGGGRGSTDTQYF. CDR3 DNA sequence: TGTGCCAGCGGGGGAGGGCGGGGAAGCACAGATACGCAGTATTTT.

This clonotype was observed many times. The chain recombines TRBV11-3 with TRBJ2-3; D gene unclear. The V end lost 3 bases, the J end lost 14 bases, and 15 bases lay between the germline ends. Looked up from germline, CDR1 is SGHNT and CDR2 is YENEEA. This CDR3 contains 12 residues. The CDR3 region has the DNA TGTGCCAGCAGCTTTGATGGGGAAGGTCTGTATTTT. It codes for CASSFDGEGLYF.

This clonotype showed up just a few times. This chain links TRBV4-3 with TRBJ2-2, with 12 bases fitting TRBD2. The CDR3 runs 19 residues. With V trimmed by 0 bases and J by 3 bases, 8 bases remained unmatched. Germline V gene sequence: CDR1 LGHNA, CDR2 YSLEER. CDR3 in DNA: TGCGCCAGCAGCCAAGATGTGGCTAGCGGGGGGGAATACACCGGGGAGCTGTTTTTT. Translating gives CASSQDVASGGEYTGELFF.

This clonotype appeared a few times. The V and J genes are TRBV6-6 and TRBJ2-7; 8 positions match TRBD2. The V gene's germline CDR1 is MNHNY and CDR2 SVGAGI (reference sequence). The CDR3 sequence is 13 residues long. Trimming removed 5 bases from V and 7 bases from J; junction bases left unmatched: 7. The CDR3 sequence is CASSATSGGEQYF. CDR3 DNA sequence: TGTGCCAGCAGTGCTACTAGCGGAGGAGAGCAGTACTTC.

This clonotype was detected a few times. V gene TRBV12-3 or TRBV12-4 combines with J gene TRBJ1-1, with D tentatively TRBD1 (5 bases). The germline V and J ends were trimmed by 6 bases and 3 bases, with 11 bases remaining between them. This CDR3 has 13 residues. CDR3 sequence: CASRSRVYTEAFF. CDR3 bases: TGTGCCAGCAGATCCAGGGTATACACTGAAGCTTTCTTT.

This clonotype was detected only a few times. The DNA of the CDR3 is TGTGCCAGCAGTAAGTCGGACAGCTATAGTGAAGCTTTCTTT. It encodes CASSKSDSYSEAFF. The rearrangement links TRBV6-2 or TRBV6-3 to TRBJ1-1; D may be TRBD1 (6 bases). The CDR3 sequence is 14 residues long. Per the germline V gene, CDR1 is MNHEY and CDR2 is SVGEGT. The V end lost 5 bases, the J end lost 7 bases, and 17 bases lay between the germline ends.

The chain uses TRBV14 and TRBJ1-1, with D possibly TRBD1 on 5 matching bases. With 1 base removed from V and 4 bases from J, the gap between germline ends came to 13 bases. CDR1 is SGHDN, CDR2 FVKESK, per germline. The CDR3 is made up of 15 amino acids. The CDR3 nucleotides read TGTGCCAGCAGCCAAGCCTGGGGGGGTGGCACTGAAGCTTTCTTT. Protein sequence: CASSQAWGGGTEAFF.

This clonotype has more than one count but fewer than ten. The chain is built from TRBV7-3 and TRBJ2-1, with 12 bases fitting TRBD2. Looked up from germline, CDR1 is SGHTA and CDR2 is FQGTGA. V shed 6 bases, J shed 6 bases, and the junction held 9 bases outside the gene matches. The CDR3 contains 16 residues. The CDR3 region is CASRRRLAGAPNEQFF. The CDR3 DNA sequence: TGTGCCAGCAGGCGGAGACTAGCGGGGGCCCCCAATGAGCAGTTCTTC.

In this sample, this clonotype turned up once. The rearrangement uses TRBV28 and TRBJ2-5; 7 bases agree with TRBD1. The CDR3 is 12 amino acids. Germline V gene lookup returns CDR1 MDHEN and CDR2 SYDVKM. V lost 2 bases and J lost 7; bases outside the gene matches: 1. CDR3 in DNA: TGTGCCAGCAGTTTAACAGGGGTGACCCAGTACTTC. This encodes CASSLTGVTQYF.

The rearrangement uses TRBV7-9 and TRBJ1-2; D possibly corresponds to TRBD1 (5 bases). V was clipped by 4 bases and J by 6 bases, with 18 bases between them. Germline V gene data show CDR1 as SEHNR and CDR2 as FQNEAQ (reference sequence). The length of the CDR3 is 15 residues. CDR3 nucleotides: TGTGCCAGCAGCTCACACTGGACACCCCAGGATGGCTACACCTTC. Encoded protein: CASSSHWTPQDGYTF.

This clonotype has just one count. The V call is TRBV29-1, the J call TRBJ2-7; weak D call: TRBD1 (7 bases). The germline CDR1 and CDR2 sequences are SQVTM and ANQGSEA. The CDR3 loop spans 13 amino acids. Trimming removed 5 bases at V and 3 bases at J, with 14 bases between. The CDR3 sequence is CSVTLRGDYEQYF. The CDR3 nucleotides read TGCAGCGTTACTCTCAGGGGGGACTACGAGCAGTACTTC.

In this sample, this clonotype turned up a few times. The rearrangement links TRBV6-5 to TRBJ2-2; a weak D match, TRBD2 (5 bases). Trimming left V 0 bases short and J 6 bases short, with 17 bases between. In germline, CDR1 is MNHEY, CDR2 SVGAGI. This CDR3 is built from 17 residues. The CDR3 sequence is CASSYSFGLDTSGELFF. As DNA, the CDR3 is TGTGCCAGCAGTTACTCGTTTGGACTGGATACATCCGGGGAGCTGTTTTTT.

The table lists this clonotype with a few counts. J is TRBJ1-2 and V is TRBV28, with D unclear. With 7 bases removed from V and 4 bases from J, the gap between germline ends came to 22 bases. Germline assignment: CDR1 MDHEN and CDR2 SYDVKM. The CDR3 contains 16 residues. The CDR3 bases are TGTGCCAGCATCGCTCGGACGGTGCTCTTGAGCTATGGCTACACCTTC. Amino acid sequence: CASIARTVLLSYGYTF.

The chain couples TRBV7-2 to TRBJ2-1; maybe TRBD2 (7 bases). V was trimmed by 5 bases and J by 4 bases, leaving 15 bases between them. Germline lookup yields CDR1 SGHTA and CDR2 FQGNSA. This CDR3 is 15 amino acids long. The CDR3 DNA reads as TGTGCCAGCAGCCGCGGGGGCGGGAAATACAATGAGCAGTTCTTC. This encodes CASSRGGGKYNEQFF. The whole variable domain, filled in from reference TRBV7-2 and TRBJ2-1, reads GAGVSQSPSNKVTEKGKDVELRCDPISGHTALYWYRQSLGQGLEFLIYFQGNSAPDKSGLPSDRFSAERTGGSVSTLTIQRTQQEDSAVYLCASSRGGGKYNEQFFGPGTRLTVL.

This clonotype was recorded a few times. This rearrangement joins TRBV9 to TRBJ2-5; perhaps TRBD2 as D (6 bases). Trimming pared 4 bases from V and 2 bases from J, leaving 12 bases between. The CDR3 runs to 14 residues. Germline V gene sequence: CDR1 SGDLS, CDR2 YYNGEE. The DNA for the CDR3 is TGTGCCAGCAGCCTTGGACTAACACAAGAGACCCAGTACTTC. As protein: CASSLGLTQETQYF.

This chain uses TRBV7-2 with TRBJ2-1; 12 nucleotides line up with TRBD2. V was clipped by 5 bases and J by 1 base; unmatched bases: 9. This CDR3 region has 18 residues. The V gene's germline CDR1 is SGHTA and CDR2 FQGNSA. The CDR3 coding sequence is TGTGCCAGCAGCCAAAGGGCTAGCGGGGGGGCTTCCTACAATGAGCAGTTCTTC. Encoded protein: CASSQRASGGASYNEQFF.

This clonotype came up a few times. The chain is built from TRBV6-5 and TRBJ1-2; D is unclear. This CDR3 comprises 15 residues. Looked up from germline, CDR1 is MNHEY and CDR2 is SVGAGI. V gave up 7 bases and J gave up 0 bases, with 15 bases separating them. The CDR3: CASTATKDSNYGYTF. The CDR3 DNA is TGTGCCAGCACGGCGACCAAGGACTCTAACTATGGCTACACCTTC.

The V and J genes are TRBV4-1 and TRBJ2-2, with D perhaps matching TRBD1 (6 bases). Germline CDR1 reads MGHRA; CDR2 reads YSYEKL. The V gene lost 2 bases and the J gene lost 3 bases, with 10 bases spanning the gap. The CDR3 covers 15 residues. CDR3 nucleotide sequence: TGCGCCAGCAGCCAAACTCAGGGGTACACCGGGGAGCTGTTTTTT. Translation: CASSQTQGYTGELFF.

This clonotype was seen a handful of times. V and J are TRBV27 and TRBJ2-5; TRBD1 aligns across 8 bases. The CDR3 has 16 residues. From germline, CDR1 is MNHEY and CDR2 SMNVEV (reference sequence). Unmatched junction bases numbered 15, after V lost 6 bases and J lost 6 bases. CDR3 region: CASSSLEQGVRKTQYF. Here the CDR3 DNA reads TGTGCCAGCAGCTCCCTAGAACAGGGGGTACGGAAGACCCAGTACTTC.

The rearrangement joins TRBV20-1 to TRBJ1-2; D is possibly TRBD1 (5 bases). The CDR3 consists of 14 residues. Germline V lookup: CDR1 DFQATT, CDR2 SNEGSKA (reference sequence). The germline V and J ends were trimmed by 2 bases and 7 bases, with 17 bases remaining between them. CDR3 loop: CSARRPGRFLGYTF. Here the CDR3 DNA reads TGCAGTGCTAGACGGCCAGGGAGGTTCCTTGGCTACACCTTC.

The chain uses TRBV10-3 and TRBJ2-5, with TRBD2 as a possible D gene (5 bases). Looked up from germline, CDR1 is ENHRY and CDR2 is SYGVKD. Trimming removed 6 bases at V and 4 bases at J, with 12 bases between. This CDR3 contains 13 residues. CDR3 in amino acids: CAIRSRESETQYF. CDR3 coding DNA: TGTGCCATCAGGTCCCGGGAATCAGAGACCCAGTACTTC.

This clonotype was seen repeatedly, ten times or more. J is TRBJ2-3 and V is TRBV14; 10 positions agree with TRBD2. Germline loops: CDR1 SGHDN, CDR2 FVKESK. CDR3 length: 17 amino acids. With V trimmed by 2 bases and J by 1 base, 6 bases remained unmatched. The CDR3 region has the DNA TGTGCCAGCAGCCAATCCACCGGGACTAGCGGCACAGATACGCAGTATTTT. It is translated as CASSQSTGTSGTDTQYF.